This TCR beta chain derives from a study of tumor-infiltrating lymphocytes in primary liver carcinoma. The wider study: Productive TCRbeta read counts per sample ran from roughly 3.5 to 6.8 million and were similar across tissue types.

Notes on the study in general: The overlap of tumor-adjacent and tumor-blood pairs was smaller than that of tumor region pairs. A significantly higher top-250-clone fraction was recorded for tumors than for blood (p = 0.039).

The sample holds many counts of this clonotype. Its specificity is unknown. TCR beta cDNA was made from approximately 500 ng total RNA with a constant-region primer. For TCR beta, libraries were produced by three nested multiplex PCR rounds using slightly modified ARM-PCR. Investigators reported that the first two PCR rounds, at 9 to 11 cycles each, used TRBV1-TRBV30 forward primers with a C-beta reverse primer. In TCRdb, the multiplex PCR reads were re-called with MiXCR into one record per CDR3 protein. The sample records fewer than 350,000 distinct CDR3 sequences, 55% to 65% being singletons. Germline DNA was extracted too, while blood RNA derived from unsorted whole blood. From germline, CDR1 is MNHNS and CDR2 SASEGT. There are 13 residues in the CDR3. V was trimmed by 7 bases and J by 7 bases, leaving 13 bases between them.

V and J are TRBV6-1 and TRBJ2-2, with no clear D. Sequencing used peripheral blood. This receptor was identified in a man in his forties or fifties with primary liver carcinoma and hepatitis B virus infection. The CDR3 nucleotides are TGTGCCAGCAAAGGTCGGGCTAGCGGGGAGCTGTTTTTT. Its translation is CASKGRASGELFF.